Below, 30 T cell receptor beta chains from the same sample are listed, as sequenced in a study of OX40 agonist ivuxolimab in advanced cancers. Sequencing used immunoSEQ multiplex PCR; TCRdb keeps in-frame clones, though not all of them. Of roughly 80,000 clones listed, roughly 90% are singletons. This material consisted of CD4+ or CD8+ T cells sorted from blood, taken in a trial of the OX40 agonist ivuxolimab. These receptors all stem from an adult with an advanced solid tumor such as melanoma, head and neck, liver or kidney cancer.

This chain joins TRBV28 and TRBJ2-1, with a tentative D call TRBD1 (6 bases). Per the germline V gene, CDR1 is MDHEN and CDR2 is SYDVKM. This CDR3 is 16 amino acids long. V was shortened by 5 bases and J by 2 bases, with 16 bases between the two germline ends. In DNA form, the CDR3 reads TGTGCCAGCAGTCCCCACAGGGCAGGGGCCTACAATGAGCAGTTCTTC. Amino acids: CASSPHRAGAYNEQFF.

The J gene is TRBJ2-2, the V gene TRBV19, with 10 nucleotides matching TRBD2. Germline V gene data show CDR1 as LNHDA and CDR2 as SQIVND (reference sequence). The CDR3 consists of 16 residues. Losses at the gene ends were 5 bases for V and 7 bases for J; bases not matched to a gene: 10. CDR3 region: CASSLPSGSLYGELFF. CDR3 in DNA: TGTGCCAGTAGTTTACCTAGCGGGAGCTTGTACGGGGAGCTGTTTTTT.

CDR3 protein: CASSQLRTALMGEQYF. The DNA of the CDR3 is TGTGCCAGCAGCCAGCTTCGGACGGCCTTGATGGGCGAGCAGTACTTC. The V gene is TRBV21-1, the J gene TRBJ2-7. TRBV21-1 is flagged as a pseudogene. This CDR3 comprises 16 residues.

The V and J genes are TRBV7-9 and TRBJ2-5, with D perhaps TRBD1 or TRBD2 (5 bases each). CDR3 length: 15 amino acids. The V gene's germline CDR1 is SEHNR and CDR2 FQNEAQ (reference sequence). V lost 7 bases, J lost 5 bases, and 20 bases lay in between. The CDR3 coding sequence is TGTGCCAGCAACCTTGGAGGCAGGGACGGGGAGACCCAGTACTTC. This gives the protein CASNLGGRDGETQYF.

The CDR3: CASSGYSGGSYNEQFF. CDR3 bases: TGCGCCAGCAGTGGATACTCAGGGGGCTCCTACAATGAGCAGTTCTTC. This chain uses TRBV10-1 with TRBJ2-1; TRBD1 matches 7 bases. V trimming: 4 bases; J trimming: 0 bases; junction bases outside the gene matches: 6. Germline CDR1 WNHNN, CDR2 SYGVQD (reference sequence). The CDR3 has 16 amino acids.

This clone has just a few counts. The chain couples TRBV19 to TRBJ1-5; no clear D gene. The CDR3 is 13 residues long. The germline gives CDR1 LNHDA, CDR2 SQIVND (reference sequence). The ends were cut back, 9 bases at V and 2 bases at J, with 11 bases in the middle. The CDR3 nucleotides are TGTGCCAGCGCACGGGGTCGCAATCAGCCCCAGCATTTT. Protein sequence: CASARGRNQPQHF.

The chain uses TRBV30 and TRBJ2-6; a possible D gene is TRBD1 (5 bases). Germline V gene lookup returns CDR1 GTSNPN and CDR2 SVGIG (reference sequence). V lost 3 bases, J lost 4 bases, and 7 bases lay in between. This CDR3 has 13 residues. The CDR3 DNA is TGTGCCTGGAGACAGGCGGGGGCCAACGTCCTGACTTTC. It is translated as CAWRQAGANVLTF. Complete variable domain (other parts from reference TRBV30 and TRBJ2-6): SQTIHQWPATLVQPVGSPLSLECTVEGTSNPNLYWYRQAAGRGLQLLFYSVGIGQISSEVPQNLSASRPQDRQFILSSKKLLLSDSGFYLCAWRQAGANVLTFGAGSRLTVL.

The V call is TRBV28, the J call TRBJ1-3, with TRBD1 matching over 12 bases. The CDR3 loop spans 15 amino acids. V was clipped by 5 bases and J by 7 bases; unmatched bases: 6. CDR1 is MDHEN and CDR2 is SYDVKM in the germline V gene. CDR3 residues: CASSVPGQGANTIYF. DNA of the CDR3: TGTGCCAGCAGTGTGCCGGGACAGGGGGCGAACACCATATATTTT.

This clone was counted between two and nine times. The genes are TRBV7-9 and TRBJ2-3; unclear D gene. Germline loops: CDR1 SEHNR, CDR2 FQNEAQ (reference sequence). CDR3 size: 12 residues. V was clipped by 7 bases and J by 10 bases, with 15 bases between them. The CDR3 bases are TGTGCCAGCAACCCTGAGAAGGGTCCGCAGTATTTT. Protein: CASNPEKGPQYF.

A word on this clone: Within the sample, other DNA sequences also encode this same CDR3. This rearrangement joins TRBV4-3 to TRBJ2-3, with D perhaps matching TRBD1 or TRBD2 (6 bases each). The CDR3 sequence is 22 residues long. V shed 1 base and J shed 5 bases, with 34 bases lying between them. Germline V gene lookup returns CDR1 LGHNA and CDR2 YSLEER. This CDR3 reads CASSQVMRAPGILSGDKDTQYF. The CDR3 DNA is TGCGCCAGCAGCCAAGTGATGAGGGCCCCGGGGATTTTGTCGGGGGACAAAGATACGCAGTATTTT.

This clone has just a few counts. The chain combines TRBV18 with TRBJ2-7; D is unresolved. V lost 4 bases and J 6 bases, leaving 13 bases between the germline ends. There are 13 residues in the CDR3. Germline V gives CDR1 KGHSH, CDR2 LQKENI. CDR3 coding DNA: TGTGCCAGCTCACGACGAGACGGTGGCGAGCAGTACTTC. Translating it yields CASSRRDGGEQYF.

CDR3 DNA sequence: TGTGCCAGCAGTTCAGGGACAACAGGTAACACTGAAGCTTTCTTT. Its protein is CASSSGTTGNTEAFF. The V call is TRBV28, the J call TRBJ1-1, with D possibly matching TRBD1 (6 bases). The CDR3 loop spans 15 amino acids. Germline CDR1 and CDR2: MDHEN and SYDVKM. V was shortened by 4 bases and J by 2 bases, with 14 bases between the two germline ends.

J is TRBJ2-7 and V is TRBV4-1; TRBD2 matches at 8 bases. Germline V CDR1 and CDR2: MGHRA, YSYEKL. The V gene end was trimmed by 0 bases and the J gene end by 0 bases; junction bases not matched to a gene: 4. The CDR3 length is 16 residues. The CDR3 region has the DNA TGCGCCAGCAGCCAAGATTCCCTAGCGGGCTCCTACGAGCAGTACTTC. Its protein product is CASSQDSLAGSYEQYF.

The rearrangement joins TRBV5-4 to TRBJ2-5, with 9 bases that match TRBD2. Germline loops: CDR1 SGHNT, CDR2 YYREEE (reference sequence). The ends lost 1 base at V and 1 base at J; junction bases unmatched: 2. The CDR3 consists of 15 residues. In DNA, the CDR3 is TGTGCCAGCAGCTTGTCGACTAGCGGCCAAGAGACCCAGTACTTC. Encoded protein: CASSLSTSGQETQYF.

The J gene is TRBJ2-1, the V gene TRBV5-1, with 10 bases matching TRBD1. Looked up from germline, CDR1 is SGHRS and CDR2 is YFSETQ. The V segment lost 3 bases and the J segment 6 bases; nucleotides outside the gene matches: 15. There are 18 residues in the CDR3. The CDR3 sequence is CASSSTTPGTGEGNEQFF. DNA of the CDR3: TGCGCCAGCAGCTCCACCACCCCCGGGACAGGGGAGGGCAATGAGCAGTTCTTC.

J is TRBJ2-3 and V is TRBV19; D gene unclear. The CDR3 is 13 amino acids. In germline, CDR1 is LNHDA, CDR2 SQIVND (reference sequence). V was shortened by 4 bases and J by 4 bases, with 9 bases between the two germline ends. CDR3 sequence: CASSTSVADTQYF. CDR3 DNA sequence: TGTGCCAGTAGTACGAGTGTTGCAGATACGCAGTATTTT.

The chain links TRBV6-1 to TRBJ1-1; 9 bases agree with TRBD1. The CDR3 totals 15 residues. V lost 9 bases, J lost 3 bases, and 11 bases stayed unmatched. CDR1 and CDR2 from the germline V gene are MNHNS and SASEGT. CDR3 sequence reads: CARPHRGLEDTEAFF. The DNA of the CDR3 is TGTGCCAGGCCCCACAGGGGGCTCGAGGACACTGAAGCTTTCTTT.

The chain carries TRBV11-1 and TRBJ1-2; 9 nucleotides align to TRBD1. Germline CDR1 and CDR2: SGHAT and FQDESV (reference sequence). The CDR3 sequence is 13 residues long. With 5 bases clipped from V and 4 bases from J, the junction kept 2 bases outside the gene matches. CDR3: CASSGTGLYGYTF. The CDR3 DNA follows: TGTGCCAGCAGCGGGACAGGGCTCTATGGCTACACCTTC. The full variable domain, in which reference TRBV11-1 and TRBJ1-2 provide the parts outside the CDR3, is EAEVAQSPRYKITEKSQAVAFWCDPISGHATLYWYRQILGQGPELLVQFQDESVVDDSQLPKDRFSAERLKGVDSTLKIQPAELGDSAMYLCASSGTGLYGYTFGSGTRLTVV.

This chain links TRBV5-1 with TRBJ2-5, with 7 nucleotides matching TRBD1. CDR1 SGHRS and CDR2 YFSETQ come from the germline V gene. V was clipped by 4 bases and J by 2 bases; unmatched bases: 2. The CDR3 totals 13 residues. CDR3 coding DNA: TGCGCCAGCAGCATACAGGGGCAAGAGACCCAGTACTTC. This codes for CASSIQGQETQYF. The full variable domain, its missing parts supplied by reference TRBV5-1 and TRBJ2-5, is KAGVTQTPRYLIKTRGQQVTLSCSPISGHRSVSWYQQTPGQGLQFLFEYFSETQRNKGNFPGRFSGRQFSNSRSEMNVSTLELGDSALYLCASSIQGQETQYFGPGTRLLVL.

This chain joins TRBV18 and TRBJ2-5; D call uncertain. The CDR3 contains 15 residues. V shed 2 bases and J shed 5 bases, with 15 bases lying between them. Germline V gene lookup returns CDR1 KGHSH and CDR2 LQKENI. CDR3 in amino acids: CASSPTEHVGETQYF. Written as DNA, the CDR3 is TGTGCCAGCTCACCAACTGAGCATGTCGGGGAGACCCAGTACTTC.

The V and J genes are TRBV10-2 and TRBJ1-4; 8 bases are shared with TRBD1. The CDR3 length is 16 residues. Germline assignment: CDR1 WSHSY and CDR2 SAAADI. V shed 2 bases, J shed 10 bases, and the junction held 12 bases outside the gene matches. The CDR3 DNA follows: TGCGCCAGCAGTGAGAGGTTTATGTCAGGGGGCGGAAAACTGTTTTTT. Translation gives CASSERFMSGGGKLFF.

The rearrangement uses TRBV9 and TRBJ1-2, with TRBD1 identical over 7 bases. This CDR3 has 14 amino acids. Germline lookup yields CDR1 SGDLS and CDR2 YYNGEE. V shed 4 bases and J 4 bases; nucleotides not matched to a gene: 7. CDR3 in DNA: TGTGCCAGCAGCTTCAGACAGGGATCCTATGGCTACACCTTC. This codes for CASSFRQGSYGYTF.

This clone has just one count. The chain links TRBV12-5 to TRBJ2-2; 8 bases are shared with TRBD1. Germline V gene sequence: CDR1 LGHNT, CDR2 FRNRAP. V was pared by 2 bases and J by 7 bases, with 6 bases of the junction left unmatched. The CDR3 is 15 amino acids. This CDR3 is CASGLFQGAIGELFF. CDR3 in DNA: TGTGCTAGTGGTTTGTTCCAGGGGGCAATCGGGGAGCTGTTTTTT.

The chain has TRBV4-2 and TRBJ1-5; D is unresolved. The CDR3 extends over 14 amino acids. Trimming removed 5 bases from V and 0 bases from J, with 8 bases in between. Germline values: CDR1 LGHNA, CDR2 YNFKEQ. The CDR3: CASSSGNSNQPQHF. CDR3 DNA sequence: TGTGCCAGCAGCTCTGGGAATAGCAATCAGCCCCAGCATTTT.

This clone has a handful of counts. Here the CDR3 reads CASSRLEGTPYGYTF. CDR3 bases: TGTGCCAGCAGCCGATTAGAGGGGACCCCTTATGGCTACACCTTC. The rearrangement uses TRBV7-9 and TRBJ1-2, with D perhaps TRBD1 (5 bases). CDR3 length: 15 amino acids. V was shortened by 5 bases and J by 5 bases, with 18 bases between the two germline ends. Germline CDR1 and CDR2: SEHNR and FQNEAQ (reference sequence).

The chain employs TRBV5-1 and TRBJ2-3; the D is unclear. The CDR3 is 15 residues long. Germline V gene lookup returns CDR1 SGHRS and CDR2 YFSETQ. V lost 2 bases and J lost 2, with 12 bases in between. CDR3 residues: CASSFLRPDTDTQYF. CDR3 bases: TGCGCCAGCAGCTTTCTCCGTCCAGACACAGATACGCAGTATTTT.

This rearrangement joins TRBV4-3 to TRBJ2-7; 10 bases are shared with TRBD2. The CDR3 is 15 amino acids. Losses at the gene ends were 1 base for V and 4 bases for J; bases not matched to a gene: 4. Germline V gene sequence: CDR1 LGHNA, CDR2 YSLEER. DNA for the CDR3: TGCGCCAGCAGCCAAGGGGCTAGCGGGAGTTACGAGCAGTACTTC. Amino acid sequence: CASSQGASGSYEQYF.

This clone showed up just a few times. Here the CDR3 reads CSVGQNSNQPQHF. The CDR3 nucleotides read TGCAGCGTTGGGCAGAATAGCAATCAGCCCCAGCATTTT. V gene TRBV29-1 combines with J gene TRBJ1-5; D not resolved. The CDR3 is 13 amino acids. Trimming cost V 4 bases and J 0 bases, with 7 bases left between them. Germline V gives CDR1 SQVTM, CDR2 ANQGSEA.

The chain links TRBV2 to TRBJ2-6; D is ambiguous. CDR3 length: 13 residues. Germline V gives CDR1 SNHLY, CDR2 FYNNEI. V was shortened by 7 bases and J by 4 bases, with 8 bases between the two germline ends. CDR3 DNA: TGTGCCAGCACCGGGTACGGGGCCAACGTCCTGACTTTC. Amino acid sequence: CASTGYGANVLTF.

This clone has a single count. The CDR3 region has the DNA TGTGCCAGCAGCCCCGGGACAGGGTCGCGCGAGCAGTACTTC. This sequence encodes CASSPGTGSREQYF. This chain connects TRBV7-3 to TRBJ2-7, with 9 bases aligning to TRBD1. The J segment lost 6 bases and the V segment lost 5 bases, leaving 8 bases of the junction unmatched. Germline CDR1 SGHTA, CDR2 FQGTGA. CDR3 length: 14 amino acids.